Presented here are 13 T cell receptor beta chains from one specimen sequenced in a study of T cell clusters in autoimmune cytopenias. TRB amplification used approximately 270 ng of peripheral blood genomic DNA. TRB rearrangements were amplified by touch-down multiplex PCR with mixed TRB-A/B primers. From the multiplex PCR reads, TCRdb lists one entry per CDR3 protein and no DNA. The table lists under 14,000 distinct CDR3 sequences. This sample also appeared in a second study, on T cell repertoires in aging, cancer and after chemotherapy.

The sequenced sample consisted of peripheral blood. These TCRs come from a human donor in good health.

The chain couples TRBV21-1 to TRBJ2-5. TRBV21-1 is a pseudogene. The CDR3 length is 11 residues. The CDR3 sequence is CASSKRETQYF.

This clonotype is called medium-sized based on its frequency. V gene TRBV12-3 or TRBV12-4 combines with J gene TRBJ2-7. The CDR3 sequence is 13 residues long. This CDR3 reads CASSLGTDSGQYF.

This clonotype shows up as medium-sized by frequency. The V gene is TRBV20-1, the J gene TRBJ2-7; the TCRdb call, TRBD1, lacks DNA for checking. Germline CDR1 DFQATT, CDR2 SNEGSKA (reference sequence). CDR3 size: 15 residues. This CDR3 is CSAIPGQFKGYEQYF.

This clonotype is labeled medium-sized (0.01 to 0.1%) based on frequency. The chain carries TRBV30 and TRBJ1-5. The germline gives CDR1 GTSNPN, CDR2 SVGIG (reference sequence). This CDR3 has 13 amino acids. The CDR3 sequence is CAWSVGGNQPQHF.

CDR3 region: CASSLASGADTQYF. This sequence joins TRBV7-9 and TRBJ2-3; TCRdb outputs TRBD2, but without DNA this stays unchecked. The germline gives CDR1 SEHNR, CDR2 FQNEAQ (reference sequence). The length of the CDR3 is 14 residues.

This rearrangement joins TRBV7-2 to TRBJ1-5; TCRdb reports TRBD1, a call that lacks DNA to check it against. There are 15 residues in the CDR3. Germline V gene lookup returns CDR1 SGHTA and CDR2 FQGNSA. CDR3 in amino acids: CASSFRGTSNQPQHF. Using reference TRBV7-2 and TRBJ1-5 for the parts outside the CDR3, the full variable domain is GAGVSQSPSNKVTEKGKDVELRCDPISGHTALYWYRQSLGQGLEFLIYFQGNSAPDKSGLPSDRFSAERTGGSVSTLTIQRTQQEDSAVYLCASSFRGTSNQPQHFGDGTRLSIL.

The gene calls are TRBV27 and TRBJ2-3; with no DNA, the TCRdb D assignment of TRBD1 cannot be verified. Germline V gene lookup returns CDR1 MNHEY and CDR2 SMNVEV (reference sequence). The CDR3 is 17 residues long. The CDR3 is CASSVNRIPNVGDTQYF.

V and J are TRBV10-3 and TRBJ2-4. The CDR3 covers 15 residues. The germline CDR1 and CDR2 sequences are ENHRY and SYGVKD. The CDR3 reads CAISESTGSQNIQYF.

In terms of frequency, this clonotype is medium-sized. The CDR3 spells CAWRDGRSSGANVLTF. This rearrangement joins TRBV30 to TRBJ2-6. The CDR3 runs to 16 residues. CDR1 is GTSNPN, CDR2 SVGIG, per germline (reference sequence).

In terms of frequency, this clonotype is medium-sized. This chain links TRBV6-6 with TRBJ1-4; TCRdb returns TRBD1, unconfirmable since there is no DNA. CDR1 MNHNY and CDR2 SVGAGI come from the germline V gene (reference sequence). This CDR3 region has 14 residues. CDR3 amino acids: CASMGGQGGEKLFF.

The chain's CDR3 is CASSIQRGQSDTQYF. This chain links TRBV7-2 with TRBJ2-3; TCRdb reports TRBD2, a call that lacks DNA to check it against. CDR1 and CDR2 (germline): SGHTA, FQGNSA. The CDR3 sequence is 15 residues long.

The J gene is TRBJ2-7, the V gene TRBV18. This CDR3 contains 13 residues. Germline V gives CDR1 KGHSH, CDR2 LQKENI. The CDR3 reads CASSPPSRVEQYF.

In terms of frequency, this clonotype is medium-sized. This chain links TRBV19 with TRBJ2-1; TCRdb's D call, TRBD1, is unchecked because there is no DNA. Per germline, CDR1 LNHDA and CDR2 SQIVND (reference sequence). This CDR3 spans 14 amino acids. The CDR3 sequence: CASSDWTGQDEQFF.